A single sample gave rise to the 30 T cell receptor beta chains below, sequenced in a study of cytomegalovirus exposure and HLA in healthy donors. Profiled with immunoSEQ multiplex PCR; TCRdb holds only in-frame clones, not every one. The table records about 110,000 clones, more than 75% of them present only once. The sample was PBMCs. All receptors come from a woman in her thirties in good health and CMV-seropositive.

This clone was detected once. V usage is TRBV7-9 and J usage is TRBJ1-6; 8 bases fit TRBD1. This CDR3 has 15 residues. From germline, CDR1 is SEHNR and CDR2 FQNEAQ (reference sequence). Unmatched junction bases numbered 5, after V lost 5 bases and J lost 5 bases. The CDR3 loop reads CASSRGDRHNSPLHF. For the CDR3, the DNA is TGTGCCAGCAGCCGCGGGGACAGGCATAATTCACCCCTCCACTTT.

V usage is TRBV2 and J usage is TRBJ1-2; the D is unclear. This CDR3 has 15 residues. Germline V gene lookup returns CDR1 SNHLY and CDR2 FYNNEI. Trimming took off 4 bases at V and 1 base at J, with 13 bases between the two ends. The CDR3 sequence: CASSGSRVVNYGYTF. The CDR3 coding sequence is TGTGCCAGCAGTGGTAGCCGAGTTGTTAACTATGGCTACACCTTC.

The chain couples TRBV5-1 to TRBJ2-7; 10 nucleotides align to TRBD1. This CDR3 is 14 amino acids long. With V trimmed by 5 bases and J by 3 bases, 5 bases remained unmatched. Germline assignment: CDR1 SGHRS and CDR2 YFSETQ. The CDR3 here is CASSSDRGGYEQYF. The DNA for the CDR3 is TGCGCCAGCAGTTCGGACAGGGGGGGCTACGAGCAGTACTTC.

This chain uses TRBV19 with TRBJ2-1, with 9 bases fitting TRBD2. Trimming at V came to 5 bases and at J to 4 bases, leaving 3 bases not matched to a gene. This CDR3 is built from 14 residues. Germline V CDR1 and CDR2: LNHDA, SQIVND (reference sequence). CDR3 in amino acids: CASSGLAGYNEQFF. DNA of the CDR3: TGTGCCAGTAGTGGGCTAGCGGGGTACAATGAGCAGTTCTTC.

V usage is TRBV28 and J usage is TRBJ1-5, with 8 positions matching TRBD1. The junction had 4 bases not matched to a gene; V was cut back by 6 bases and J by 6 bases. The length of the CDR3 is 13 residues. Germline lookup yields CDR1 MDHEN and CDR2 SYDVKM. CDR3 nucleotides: TGTGCCAGCAGAGGGACAGGTGGTCAGCCCCAGCATTTT. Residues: CASRGTGGQPQHF. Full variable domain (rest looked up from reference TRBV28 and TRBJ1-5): DVKVTQSSRYLVKRTGEKVFLECVQDMDHENMFWYRQDPGLGLRLIYFSYDVKMKEKGDIPEGYSVSREKKERFSLILESASTNQTSMYLCASRGTGGQPQHFGDGTRLSIL.

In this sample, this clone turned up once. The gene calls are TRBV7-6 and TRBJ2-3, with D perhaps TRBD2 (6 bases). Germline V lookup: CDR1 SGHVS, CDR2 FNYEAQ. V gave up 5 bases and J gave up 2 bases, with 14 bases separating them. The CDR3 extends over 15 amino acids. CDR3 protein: CASSPVVAATDTQYF. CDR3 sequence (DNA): TGTGCCAGCAGCCCCGTGGTAGCGGCCACAGATACGCAGTATTTT.

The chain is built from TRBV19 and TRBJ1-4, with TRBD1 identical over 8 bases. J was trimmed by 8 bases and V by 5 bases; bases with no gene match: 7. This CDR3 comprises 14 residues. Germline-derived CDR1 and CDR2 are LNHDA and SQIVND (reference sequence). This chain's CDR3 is CASSPTGVGEKLFF. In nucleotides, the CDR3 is TGTGCCAGTAGTCCGACAGGGGTGGGAGAAAAACTGTTTTTT. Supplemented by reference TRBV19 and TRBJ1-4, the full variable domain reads DGGITQSPKYLFRKEGQNVTLSCEQNLNHDAMYWYRQDPGQGLRLIYYSQIVNDFQKGDIAEGYSVSREKKESFPLTVTSAQKNPTAFYLCASSPTGVGEKLFFGSGTQLSVL.

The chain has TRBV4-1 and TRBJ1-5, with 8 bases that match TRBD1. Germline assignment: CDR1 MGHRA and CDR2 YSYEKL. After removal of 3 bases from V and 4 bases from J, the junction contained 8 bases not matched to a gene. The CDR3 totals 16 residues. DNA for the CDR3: TGCGCCAGCAGCCACCCCGGCAGGGGGCGAAATCAGCCCCAGCATTTT. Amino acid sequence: CASSHPGRGRNQPQHF.

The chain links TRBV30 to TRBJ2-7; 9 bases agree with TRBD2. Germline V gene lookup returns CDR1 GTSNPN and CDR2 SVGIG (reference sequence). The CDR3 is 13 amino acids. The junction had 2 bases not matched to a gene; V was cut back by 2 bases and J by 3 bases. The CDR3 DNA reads TGTGCCTGGAGTTGGCGGGAGGGCTACGAGCAGTACTTC. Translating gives CAWSWREGYEQYF.

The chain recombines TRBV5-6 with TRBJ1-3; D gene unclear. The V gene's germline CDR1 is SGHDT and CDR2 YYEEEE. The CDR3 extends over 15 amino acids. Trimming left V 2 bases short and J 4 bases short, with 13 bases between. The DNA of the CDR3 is TGTGCCAGCAGCTTAAGCCCCGGAGGAGGAAACACCATATATTTT. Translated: CASSLSPGGGNTIYF.

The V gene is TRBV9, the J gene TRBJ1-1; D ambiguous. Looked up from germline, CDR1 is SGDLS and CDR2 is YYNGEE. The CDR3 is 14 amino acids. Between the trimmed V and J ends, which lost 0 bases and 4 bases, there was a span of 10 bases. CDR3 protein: CASSVEGGSTEAFF. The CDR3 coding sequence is TGTGCCAGCAGCGTAGAGGGAGGGAGCACTGAAGCTTTCTTT.

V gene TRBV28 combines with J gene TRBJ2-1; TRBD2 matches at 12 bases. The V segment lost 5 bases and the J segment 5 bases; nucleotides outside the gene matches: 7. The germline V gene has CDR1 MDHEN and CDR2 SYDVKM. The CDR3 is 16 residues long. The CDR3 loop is CASSPRLAGANNEQFF. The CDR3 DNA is TGTGCCAGCAGTCCCCGACTAGCGGGGGCCAACAATGAGCAGTTCTTC.

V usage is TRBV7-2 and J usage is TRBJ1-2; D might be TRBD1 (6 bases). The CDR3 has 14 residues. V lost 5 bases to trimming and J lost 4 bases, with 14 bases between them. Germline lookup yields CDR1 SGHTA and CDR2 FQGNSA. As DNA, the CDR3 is TGTGCCAGCAGCCCCCAGGGGACCCGCTATGGCTACACCTTC. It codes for CASSPQGTRYGYTF.

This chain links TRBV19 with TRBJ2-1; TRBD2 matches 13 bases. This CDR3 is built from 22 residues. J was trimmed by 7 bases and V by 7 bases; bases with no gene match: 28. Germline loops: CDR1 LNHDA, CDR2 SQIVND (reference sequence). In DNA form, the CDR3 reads TGTGCCAGTAACGGACCCCGGTCGGGTCCGACTAGCGGGGGGTCCACGGGGAATGAGCAGTTCTTC. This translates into CASNGPRSGPTSGGSTGNEQFF.

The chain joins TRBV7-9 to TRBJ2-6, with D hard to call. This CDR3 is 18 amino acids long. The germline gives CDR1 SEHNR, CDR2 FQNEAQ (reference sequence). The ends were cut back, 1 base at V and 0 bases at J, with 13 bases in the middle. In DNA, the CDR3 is TGTGCCAGCAGCTTAGACACACTTAAGCGCTCTGGGGCCAACGTCCTGACTTTC. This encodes CASSLDTLKRSGANVLTF.

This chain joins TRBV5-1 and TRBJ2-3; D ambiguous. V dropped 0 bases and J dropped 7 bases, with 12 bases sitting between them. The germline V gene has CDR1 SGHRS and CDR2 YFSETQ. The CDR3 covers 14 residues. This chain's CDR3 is CASSLGSLMNTQYF. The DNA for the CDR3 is TGCGCCAGCAGCTTGGGCAGTCTGATGAATACGCAGTATTTT.

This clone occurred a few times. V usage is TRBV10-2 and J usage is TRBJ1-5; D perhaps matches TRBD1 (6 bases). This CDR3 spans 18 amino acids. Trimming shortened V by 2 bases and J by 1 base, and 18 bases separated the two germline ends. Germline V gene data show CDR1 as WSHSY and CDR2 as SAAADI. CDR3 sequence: CASSEILWGRASNQPQHF. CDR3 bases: TGCGCCAGCAGTGAGATCCTTTGGGGGCGGGCAAGCAATCAGCCCCAGCATTTT.

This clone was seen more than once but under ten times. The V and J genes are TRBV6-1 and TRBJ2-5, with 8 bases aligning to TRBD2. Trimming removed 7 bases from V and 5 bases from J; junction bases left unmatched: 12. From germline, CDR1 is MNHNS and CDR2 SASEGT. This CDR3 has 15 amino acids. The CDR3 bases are TGTGCCAGCACCCTTGACGGGGGGGCCCCGGAGACCCAGTACTTC. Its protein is CASTLDGGAPETQYF.

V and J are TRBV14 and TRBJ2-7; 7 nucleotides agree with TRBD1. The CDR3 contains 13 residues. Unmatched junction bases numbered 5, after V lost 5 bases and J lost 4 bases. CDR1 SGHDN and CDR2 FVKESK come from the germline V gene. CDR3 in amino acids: CASSIGQAYEQYF. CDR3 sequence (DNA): TGTGCCAGCAGCATCGGACAGGCGTACGAGCAGTACTTC. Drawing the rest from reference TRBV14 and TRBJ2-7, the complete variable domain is EAGVTQFPSHSVIEKGQTVTLRCDPISGHDNLYWYRRVMGKEIKFLLHFVKESKQDESGMPNNRFLAERTGGTYSTLKVQPAELEDSGVYFCASSIGQAYEQYFGPGTRLTVT.

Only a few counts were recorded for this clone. This CDR3 is CAIRKDSTSTDTQYF. Here the CDR3 DNA reads TGTGCCATCAGAAAAGACTCGACTAGCACAGATACGCAGTATTTT. The V call is TRBV10-3, the J call TRBJ2-3; D gene ambiguous. The CDR3 is made up of 15 amino acids. Germline assignment: CDR1 ENHRY and CDR2 SYGVKD. Between the trimmed V and J ends, which lost 6 bases and 0 bases, there was a span of 13 bases.

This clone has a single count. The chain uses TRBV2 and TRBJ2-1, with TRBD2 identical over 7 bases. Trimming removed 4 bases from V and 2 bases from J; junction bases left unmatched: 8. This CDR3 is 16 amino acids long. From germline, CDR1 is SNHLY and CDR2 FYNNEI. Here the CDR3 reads CASSAGGMGPYNEQFF. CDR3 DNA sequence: TGTGCCAGCAGTGCCGGGGGGATGGGTCCCTACAATGAGCAGTTCTTC. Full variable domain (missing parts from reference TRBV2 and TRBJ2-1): EPEVTQTPSHQVTQMGQEVILRCVPISNHLYFYWYRQILGQKVEFLVSFYNNEISEKSEIFDDQFSVERPDGSNFTLKIRSTKLEDSAMYFCASSAGGMGPYNEQFFGPGTRLTVL.

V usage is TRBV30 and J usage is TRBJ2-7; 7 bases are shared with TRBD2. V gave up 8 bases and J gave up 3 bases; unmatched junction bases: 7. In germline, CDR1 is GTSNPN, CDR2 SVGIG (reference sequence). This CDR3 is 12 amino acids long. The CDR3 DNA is TGTGCCGGATCGACTAGCAGCTACGAGCAGTACTTC. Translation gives CAGSTSSYEQYF.

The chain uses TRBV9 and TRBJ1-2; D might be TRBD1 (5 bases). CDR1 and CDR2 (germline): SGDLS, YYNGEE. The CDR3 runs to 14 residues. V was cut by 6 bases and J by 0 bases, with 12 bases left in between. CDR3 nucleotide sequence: TGTGCCAGCACCAACGGGGGAGCTAACTATGGCTACACCTTC. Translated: CASTNGGANYGYTF.

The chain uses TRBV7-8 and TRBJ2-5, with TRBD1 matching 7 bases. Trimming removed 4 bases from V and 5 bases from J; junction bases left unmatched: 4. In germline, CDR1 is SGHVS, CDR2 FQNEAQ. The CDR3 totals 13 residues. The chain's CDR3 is CASSSGGIETQYF. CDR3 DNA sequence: TGTGCCAGCAGCTCAGGGGGTATTGAGACCCAGTACTTC.

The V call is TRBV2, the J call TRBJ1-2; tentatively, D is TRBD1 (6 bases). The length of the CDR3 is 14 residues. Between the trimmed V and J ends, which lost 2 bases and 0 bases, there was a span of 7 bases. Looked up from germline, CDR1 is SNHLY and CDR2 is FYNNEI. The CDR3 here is CASSEQGTNYGYTF. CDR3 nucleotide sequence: TGTGCCAGCAGTGAACAGGGGACTAACTATGGCTACACCTTC.

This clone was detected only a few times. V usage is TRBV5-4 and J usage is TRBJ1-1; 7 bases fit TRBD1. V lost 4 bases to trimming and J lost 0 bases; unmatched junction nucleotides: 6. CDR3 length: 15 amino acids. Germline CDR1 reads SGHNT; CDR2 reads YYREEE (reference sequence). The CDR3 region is CASSATGRVNTEAFF. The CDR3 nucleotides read TGTGCCAGCAGCGCGACAGGGCGCGTGAACACTGAAGCTTTCTTT. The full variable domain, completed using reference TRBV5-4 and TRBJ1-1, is ETGVTQSPTHLIKTRGQQVTLRCSSQSGHNTVSWYQQALGQGPQFIFQYYREEENGRGNFPPRFSGLQFPNYSSELNVNALELDDSALYLCASSATGRVNTEAFFGQGTRLTVV.

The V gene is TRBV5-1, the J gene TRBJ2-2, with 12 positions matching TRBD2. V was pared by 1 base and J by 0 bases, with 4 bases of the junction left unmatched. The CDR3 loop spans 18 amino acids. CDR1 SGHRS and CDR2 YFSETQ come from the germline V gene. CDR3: CASSLTSGGITNTGELFF. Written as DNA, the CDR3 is TGCGCCAGCAGCTTGACTAGCGGGGGGATCACGAACACCGGGGAGCTGTTTTTT.

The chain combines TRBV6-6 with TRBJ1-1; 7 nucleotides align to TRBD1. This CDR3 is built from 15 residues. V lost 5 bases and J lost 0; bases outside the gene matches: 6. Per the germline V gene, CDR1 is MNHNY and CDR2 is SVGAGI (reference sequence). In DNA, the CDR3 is TGTGCCAGCAGTATTGGGACAGAAATGAACACTGAAGCTTTCTTT. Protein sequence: CASSIGTEMNTEAFF.

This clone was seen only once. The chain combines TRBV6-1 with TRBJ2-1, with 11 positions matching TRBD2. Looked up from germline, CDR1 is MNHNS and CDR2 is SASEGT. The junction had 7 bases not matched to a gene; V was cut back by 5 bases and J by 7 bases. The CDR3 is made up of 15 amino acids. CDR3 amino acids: CASSPLAGGANEQFF. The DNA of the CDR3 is TGTGCCAGCAGTCCGCTAGCGGGGGGAGCAAATGAGCAGTTCTTC.

The CDR3 sequence: CASTQGHSNTEAFF. The CDR3 DNA is TGTGCCAGTACCCAGGGACACTCGAACACTGAAGCTTTCTTT. The chain employs TRBV19 and TRBJ1-1; D is possibly TRBD1 (6 bases). V lost 7 bases, J lost 1 base, and 13 bases lay in between. This CDR3 has 14 amino acids. Germline CDR1 is LNHDA and CDR2 is SQIVND (reference sequence).